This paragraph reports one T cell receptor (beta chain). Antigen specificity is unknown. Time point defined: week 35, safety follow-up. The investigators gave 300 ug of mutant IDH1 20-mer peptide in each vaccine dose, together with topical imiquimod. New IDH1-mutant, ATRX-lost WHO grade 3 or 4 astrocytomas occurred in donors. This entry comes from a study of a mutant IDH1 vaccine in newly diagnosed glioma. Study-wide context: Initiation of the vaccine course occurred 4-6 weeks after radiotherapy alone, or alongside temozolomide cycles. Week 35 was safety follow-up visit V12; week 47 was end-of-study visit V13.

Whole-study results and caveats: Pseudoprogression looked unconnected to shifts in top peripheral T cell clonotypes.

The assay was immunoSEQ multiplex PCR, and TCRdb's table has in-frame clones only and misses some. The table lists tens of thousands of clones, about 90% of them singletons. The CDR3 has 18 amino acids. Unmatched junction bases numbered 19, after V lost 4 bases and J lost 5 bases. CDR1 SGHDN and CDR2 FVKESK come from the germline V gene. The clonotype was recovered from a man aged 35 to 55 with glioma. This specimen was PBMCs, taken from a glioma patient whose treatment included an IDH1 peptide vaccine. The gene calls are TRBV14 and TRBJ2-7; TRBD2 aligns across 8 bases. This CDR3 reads CASSPLEASGSLAHEQYF. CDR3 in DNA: TGTGCCAGCAGCCCCCTAGAAGCGAGCGGGAGCCTTGCCCACGAGCAGTACTTC.